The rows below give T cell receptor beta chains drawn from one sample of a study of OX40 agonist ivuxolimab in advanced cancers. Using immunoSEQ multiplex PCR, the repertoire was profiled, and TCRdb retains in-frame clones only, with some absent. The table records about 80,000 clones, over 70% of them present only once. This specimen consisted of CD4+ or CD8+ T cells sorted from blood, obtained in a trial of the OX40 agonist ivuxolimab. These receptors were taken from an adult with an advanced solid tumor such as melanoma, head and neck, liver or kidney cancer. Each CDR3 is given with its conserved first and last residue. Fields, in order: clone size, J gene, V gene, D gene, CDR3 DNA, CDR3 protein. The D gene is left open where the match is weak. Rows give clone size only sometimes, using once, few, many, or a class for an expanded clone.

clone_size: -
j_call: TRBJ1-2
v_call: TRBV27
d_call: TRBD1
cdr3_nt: TGTGCCAGCAGATCAAGCCGGGACAGCTATGGCTACACCTTC
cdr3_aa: CASRSSRDSYGYTF

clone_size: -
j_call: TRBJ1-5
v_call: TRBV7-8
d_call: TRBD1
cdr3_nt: TGTGCCAGCAGCTTCGGAGGGCAGGGGGCATGGCAGCCCCAGCATTTT
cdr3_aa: CASSFGGQGAWQPQHF

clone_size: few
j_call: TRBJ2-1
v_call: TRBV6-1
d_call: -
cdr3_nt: TGTGCCAGCAGCCCCTGGCAGAGCTCCTACAATGAGCAGTTCTTC
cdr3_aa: CASSPWQSSYNEQFF

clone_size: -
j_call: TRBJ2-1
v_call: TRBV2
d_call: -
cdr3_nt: TGTGCCAGCAGTCCTCAGGTTTACAATGAGCAGTTCTTC
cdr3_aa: CASSPQVYNEQFF

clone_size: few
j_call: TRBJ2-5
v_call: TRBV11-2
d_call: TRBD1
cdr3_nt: TGTGCCAGCAGCTTAGACGGGACAGGGAAAGAGACCCAGTACTTC
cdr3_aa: CASSLDGTGKETQYF

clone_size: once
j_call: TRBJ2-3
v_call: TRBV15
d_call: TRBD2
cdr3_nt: TGTGCCACCAGCAGGGGAGGGACTAGCGGGGGAGGGGATACGCAGTATTTT
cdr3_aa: CATSRGGTSGGGDTQYF

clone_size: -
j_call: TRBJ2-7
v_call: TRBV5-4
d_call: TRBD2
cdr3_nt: TGTGCCAGCAGCCGACTAGCGGGGGGATCCTACGAGCAGTACTTC
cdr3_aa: CASSRLAGGSYEQYF

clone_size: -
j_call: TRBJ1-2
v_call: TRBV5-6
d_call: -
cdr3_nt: TGTGCCAGCAGCTCGGTAGTTGGGTCCTTCTATGGCTACACCTTC
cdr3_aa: CASSSVVGSFYGYTF

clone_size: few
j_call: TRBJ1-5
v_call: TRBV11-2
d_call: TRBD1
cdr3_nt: TGTGCCAGCAGCCCGAGAGCGACAGGGACGGGCAATCAGCCCCAGCATTTT
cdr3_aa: CASSPRATGTGNQPQHF

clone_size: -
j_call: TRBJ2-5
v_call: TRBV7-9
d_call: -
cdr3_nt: TGTGCCAGCAGCTTAGACTTCCCAGAGACCCAGTACTTC
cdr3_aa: CASSLDFPETQYF

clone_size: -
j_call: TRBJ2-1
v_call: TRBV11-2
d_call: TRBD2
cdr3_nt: TGTGCCAGCAGCTCGGCGACTAGCGGGGGGGCCGTGCGGCAGTTCTTC
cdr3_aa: CASSSATSGGAVRQFF

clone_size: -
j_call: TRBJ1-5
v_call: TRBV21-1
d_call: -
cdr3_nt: TGTGCCAGCAGCAAAGCGCTCTCACAGGCCGATCAGCCCCAGCATTTT
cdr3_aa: CASSKALSQADQPQHF

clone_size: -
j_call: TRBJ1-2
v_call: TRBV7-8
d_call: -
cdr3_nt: TGTGCCAGCAGCGCCGCGGGTGGCAGGGGACCCTATGGCTACACCTTC
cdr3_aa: CASSAAGGRGPYGYTF

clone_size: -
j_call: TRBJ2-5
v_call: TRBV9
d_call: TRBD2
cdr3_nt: TGTGCCAGCAGCGTTGGACTAGCGGGATGGTTAGAGACCCAGTACTTC
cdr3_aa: CASSVGLAGWLETQYF

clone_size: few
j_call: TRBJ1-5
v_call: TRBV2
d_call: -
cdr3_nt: TGTGCCAGCAGTGGAGTTAGCAATCAGCCCCAGCATTTT
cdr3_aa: CASSGVSNQPQHF

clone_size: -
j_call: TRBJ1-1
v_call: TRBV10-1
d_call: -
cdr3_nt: TGCGCCAGCAGTGAGGGCATAAACACTGAAGCTTTCTTT
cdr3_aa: CASSEGINTEAFF

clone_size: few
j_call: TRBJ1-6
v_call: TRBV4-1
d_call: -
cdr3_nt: TGCGCCAGCAGCCAAGCAGCCTCACCCCTCCACTTT
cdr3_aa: CASSQAASPLHF

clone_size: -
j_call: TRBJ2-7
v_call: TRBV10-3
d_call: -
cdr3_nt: TGTGCCATCAGTGACCACAATGGAAAGGAGGGCTACGAGCAGTACTTC
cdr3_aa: CAISDHNGKEGYEQYF

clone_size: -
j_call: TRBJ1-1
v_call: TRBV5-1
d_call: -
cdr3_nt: TGCGCCAGCAGTTCTGTGAGAGAGAACACTGAAGCTTTCTTT
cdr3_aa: CASSSVRENTEAFF

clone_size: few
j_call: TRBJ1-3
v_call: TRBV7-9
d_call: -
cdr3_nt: TGTGCCAGCAGCACAACCCAGGGCTACTCTGGAAACACCATATATTTT
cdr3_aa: CASSTTQGYSGNTIYF

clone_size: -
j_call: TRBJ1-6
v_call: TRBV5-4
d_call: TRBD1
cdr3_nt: TGTGCCAGCAGCTTGGCGAAGGGGGCTTCACCCCTCCACTTT
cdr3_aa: CASSLAKGASPLHF

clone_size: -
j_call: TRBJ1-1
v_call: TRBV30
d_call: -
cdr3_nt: TGTGCCTGGAGTGTACCCAACGGGGGCACTGAAGCTTTCTTT
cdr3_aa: CAWSVPNGGTEAFF

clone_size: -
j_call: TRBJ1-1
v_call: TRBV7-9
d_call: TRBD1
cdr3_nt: TGTGCCAGCAGCTTAGAGACAGGGACTGAAGCTTTCTTT
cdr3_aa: CASSLETGTEAFF

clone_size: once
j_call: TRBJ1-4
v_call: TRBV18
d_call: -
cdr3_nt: TGTGCCAGCTCCCGTAGACAGGAAAAAGGAAAACTGTTTTTT
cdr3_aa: CASSRRQEKGKLFF